These 23 T cell receptor beta chains originate from one sample sequenced in a study of T and B cells in COVID-19 patients. TRB rearrangements were amplified by multiplex PCR with BIOMED2 TRB-A/B primers. Using its own MiXCR run on the multiplex PCR reads, TCRdb lists one record per CDR3 protein. The table shows 5,500 to 8,000 distinct CDR3 sequences, with around 31% occurring only once. TRB was amplified from around 250-460 ng of blood genomic DNA. The sample taken for sequencing was blood. Source of these receptors: a human donor with active COVID-19.

This sequence joins TRBV11-1 and TRBJ1-2; D may be TRBD1 (5 bases). Looked up from germline, CDR1 is SGHAT and CDR2 is FQDESV (reference sequence). Trimming pared 5 bases from V and 4 bases from J, leaving 14 bases between. The CDR3 covers 14 residues. The CDR3 here is CASSLSGGVYGYTF. Written as DNA, the CDR3 is TGTGCCAGCAGCCTCTCGGGGGGAGTCTATGGCTACACCTTC.

On this clonotype itself: The junction departs from germline at one end; a sequencing error may be responsible. The chain joins TRBV5-4 to TRBJ2-1; 8 nucleotides agree with TRBD2. The germline gives CDR1 SGHNT, CDR2 YYREEE (reference sequence). This CDR3 has 16 amino acids. The DNA of the CDR3 is TGCGCCAGCAGCCAAGATTTGGCGGGGGGATACAATGAGCAGTTCTTC. Translating gives CASSQDLAGGYNEQFF.

This clonotype showed up just a few times. V usage is TRBV6-5 and J usage is TRBJ2-1; 7 nucleotides agree with TRBD2. The junction had 5 bases not matched to a gene; V was cut back by 6 bases and J by 0 bases. Germline CDR1 is MNHEY and CDR2 is SVGAGI. CDR3 length equals 15 residues. CDR3 DNA sequence: TGTGCCAGCAGGGAAGCGGGGAGCTCCTACAATGAGCAGTTCTTC. Amino acids: CASREAGSSYNEQFF.

V and J are TRBV6-5 and TRBJ1-3; D unresolved. The V end lost 4 bases, the J end lost 0 bases, and 13 bases lay between the germline ends. The germline V gene has CDR1 MNHEY and CDR2 SVGAGI. The CDR3 runs 16 residues. DNA for the CDR3: TGTGCCAGCAGTTTCTTACCCACGCTCTCTGGAAACACCATATATTTT. Translated, it gives CASSFLPTLSGNTIYF.

The chain couples TRBV6-2 or TRBV6-3 to TRBJ2-3; a weak D match, TRBD1 (6 bases). Looked up from germline, CDR1 is MNHEY and CDR2 is SVGEGT. Trimming removed 5 bases from V and 4 bases from J, with 19 bases in between. There are 16 residues in the CDR3. The DNA of the CDR3 is TGTGCCAGCAGTCCCCAGGGGCCCTACGGGGCAGATACGCAGTATTTT. Translating gives CASSPQGPYGADTQYF.

This clonotype was counted a few times. The V and J genes are TRBV12-3 or TRBV12-4 and TRBJ2-3, with TRBD2 matching 8 bases. The CDR3 has 15 residues. The V and J ends lost 7 bases and 3 bases, in that order; junction bases with no gene match: 9. CDR3 DNA: TGTGCCAGCACCATAAGCGGGGGTAAAACAGATACGCAGTATTTT. Its protein product is CASTISGGKTDTQYF.

This clonotype was counted between two and nine times. The chain carries TRBV19 and TRBJ1-5; D call uncertain. V dropped 4 bases and J dropped 5 bases, with 3 bases sitting between them. The CDR3 has 11 residues. The V gene's germline CDR1 is LNHDA and CDR2 SQIVND (reference sequence). CDR3 sequence (DNA): TGTGCCAGTAGTAATGATCAGCCCCAGCATTTT. Its translation is CASSNDQPQHF.

This clonotype has just a few counts. The V and J genes are TRBV24-1 and TRBJ2-2; possibly TRBD2 for D (6 bases). Trimming took off 5 bases at V and 7 bases at J, with 19 bases between the two ends. This CDR3 has 16 residues. Germline V gene sequence: CDR1 KGHDR, CDR2 SFDVKD. As DNA, the CDR3 is TGTGCCACCAGTGCCCGCCCCGGGACTGCCGGCGGGGAGCTGTTTTTT. It specifies CATSARPGTAGGELFF.

Relative to its sample, this clonotype is medium-sized. The gene calls are TRBV10-3 and TRBJ2-3; D may be TRBD2 (6 bases). This CDR3 has 13 residues. CDR1 and CDR2 (germline): ENHRY, SYGVKD. V dropped 5 bases and J dropped 6 bases, with 12 bases sitting between them. The CDR3: CAISLWGVDTQYF. The CDR3 region has the DNA TGTGCCATCAGTTTATGGGGGGTGGATACGCAGTATTTT.

This clonotype came up a few times. The genes are TRBV18 and TRBJ1-1, with no clear D. Trimming cost V 3 bases and J 1 base, with 12 bases left between them. The CDR3 has 15 residues. Germline-derived CDR1 and CDR2 are KGHSH and LQKENI. CDR3 protein: CASSPTPLWNTEAFF. The CDR3 DNA sequence: TGTGCCAGCTCACCCACTCCGTTATGGAACACTGAAGCTTTCTTT.

The chain joins TRBV7-6 to TRBJ1-4; D remains unclear. The CDR3 runs 16 residues. V was trimmed by 1 base and J by 6 bases, leaving 15 bases between them. Germline V gene data show CDR1 as SGHVS and CDR2 as FNYEAQ. CDR3 DNA: TGTGCCAGCAGCTTAGGTGACCGGGTCGGTGATGAAAAACTGTTTTTT. Protein: CASSLGDRVGDEKLFF.

The rearrangement links TRBV5-1 to TRBJ2-3; D gene unclear. Germline CDR1 SGHRS, CDR2 YFSETQ. V was shortened by 5 bases and J by 1 base, with 8 bases between the two germline ends. This CDR3 contains 13 residues. CDR3 sequence reads: CASRSTRTDTQYF. DNA for the CDR3: TGCGCCAGCAGGTCAACCCGCACAGATACGCAGTATTTT. Full variable domain (outside the CDR3, taken from reference TRBV5-1 and TRBJ2-3): KAGVTQTPRYLIKTRGQQVTLSCSPISGHRSVSWYQQTPGQGLQFLFEYFSETQRNKGNFPGRFSGRQFSNSRSEMNVSTLELGDSALYLCASRSTRTDTQYFGPGTRLTVL.

This clonotype was found a few times. The chain has TRBV15 and TRBJ2-5; possibly TRBD1 or TRBD2 for D (5 bases each). This CDR3 contains 15 residues. Germline V lookup: CDR1 LNHNV, CDR2 YYDKDF (reference sequence). V was cut by 3 bases and J by 2 bases, with 13 bases left in between. The CDR3 DNA is TGTGCCACCAGCAGTGATCGGGGCAATCAAGAGACCCAGTACTTC. The encoded protein is CATSSDRGNQETQYF.

This clonotype is medium-sized. The gene calls are TRBV6-2 or TRBV6-3 and TRBJ2-1, with TRBD2 identical over 9 bases. Per germline, CDR1 MNHEY and CDR2 SVGEGT. The CDR3 contains 17 residues. The V and J ends lost 0 bases and 7 bases, in that order; junction bases with no gene match: 10. The DNA of the CDR3 is TGTGCCAGCAGTTACTCCCCGAGCGGGGGGCTTTATAATGAGCAGTTCTTC. Translated, it gives CASSYSPSGGLYNEQFF.

The chain recombines TRBV6-6 with TRBJ1-2; unclear D gene. The CDR3 extends over 11 amino acids. Between the trimmed V and J ends, which lost 4 bases and 3 bases, there was a span of 3 bases. From germline, CDR1 is MNHNY and CDR2 SVGAGI (reference sequence). The CDR3 DNA reads as TGTGCCAGCAGTTTAGACTATGGCTACACCTTC. It encodes CASSLDYGYTF.

A word on this clonotype: A much bigger clone sits one base away, suggesting this may be a read error. DNA for the CDR3: TGTGCCGGCAGTATGTACAGGGGAGGAGAGACCCAGTACTTC. The encoded protein is CAGSMYRGGETQYF. This rearrangement joins TRBV6-5 to TRBJ2-5; a possible D gene is TRBD1 (7 bases). CDR3 length equals 14 residues. Germline loops: CDR1 MNHEY, CDR2 SVGAGI.

This clonotype has just a few counts. V usage is TRBV7-9 and J usage is TRBJ2-3; D might be TRBD2 (7 bases). Deletions cut 3 bases from V and 3 bases from J, with 16 bases between. CDR3 length: 16 amino acids. The germline gives CDR1 SEHNR, CDR2 FQNEAQ (reference sequence). CDR3: CASSFSGGALTDTQYF. The CDR3 DNA sequence: TGTGCCAGCAGCTTTTCGGGGGGCGCCCTAACAGATACGCAGTATTTT.

This clonotype is labeled as medium-sized. This sequence joins TRBV12-3 or TRBV12-4 and TRBJ2-5, with 10 bases that match TRBD2. V lost 1 base to trimming and J lost 5 bases; unmatched junction nucleotides: 7. The CDR3 is 16 amino acids. The CDR3 loop reads CASSLVLAGVGETQYF. Written as DNA, the CDR3 is TGTGCCAGCAGTTTAGTCCTAGCGGGGGTGGGGGAGACCCAGTACTTC.

This chain uses TRBV6-5 with TRBJ1-1; 8 bases match TRBD1. Trimming at V came to 2 bases and at J to 4 bases, leaving 3 bases not matched to a gene. This CDR3 is 14 amino acids long. CDR1 is MNHEY and CDR2 is SVGAGI in the germline V gene. The CDR3 region is CASSYRTGTTEAFF. For the CDR3, the DNA is TGTGCCAGCAGTTACAGGACAGGGACCACTGAAGCTTTCTTT.

The V call is TRBV6-1, the J call TRBJ1-2; TRBD1 matches 7 bases. Trimming removed 5 bases from V and 0 bases from J; junction bases left unmatched: 6. Germline-derived CDR1 and CDR2 are MNHNS and SASEGT. The CDR3 spans 15 residues. Written as DNA, the CDR3 is TGTGCCAGCAGTTGGGACAGACCGACTAACTATGGCTACACCTTC. Translated: CASSWDRPTNYGYTF.

In regard to this clonotype: This may arise from a read error, as a much more abundant clone is one base away. V is TRBV5-6 and J is TRBJ2-2; TRBD1 matches 9 bases. This CDR3 contains 15 residues. The junction had 4 bases not matched to a gene; V was cut back by 5 bases and J by 2 bases. Germline loops: CDR1 SGHDT, CDR2 YYEEEE. CDR3 nucleotides: TGTGCCAGCAGGCCGGACAGGGGTAACACCGGGGAGCTGTTTTTT. Amino acids: CASRPDRGNTGELFF. Variable domain in full (rest from reference TRBV5-6 and TRBJ2-2): DAGVTQSPTHLIKTRGQQVTLRCSPKSGHDTVSWYQQALGQGPQFIFQYYEEEERQRGNFPDRFSGHQFPNYSSELNVNALLLGDSALYLCASRPDRGNTGELFFGEGSRLTVL.

Within the sample, this clonotype is medium-sized. The V call is TRBV27, the J call TRBJ2-7; D unclear. The V gene lost 5 bases and the J gene lost 3 bases, with 14 bases spanning the gap. The CDR3 sequence is 14 residues long. The germline V gene encodes CDR1 MNHEY and CDR2 SMNVEV (reference sequence). CDR3 nucleotide sequence: TGTGCCAGCAGTCCTATCGGACCTGGCTACGAGCAGTACGTC. Encoded protein: CASSPIGPGYEQYV.

V and J are TRBV4-3 and TRBJ2-2; 8 nucleotides match TRBD1. The CDR3 spans 15 residues. Germline V gives CDR1 LGHNA, CDR2 YSLEER. V shed 5 bases, J shed 2 bases, and the junction held 4 bases outside the gene matches. The CDR3 loop reads CASSRDRGNTGELFF. The CDR3 nucleotides are TGCGCCAGCAGCAGAGACAGGGGAAACACCGGGGAGCTGTTTTTT.